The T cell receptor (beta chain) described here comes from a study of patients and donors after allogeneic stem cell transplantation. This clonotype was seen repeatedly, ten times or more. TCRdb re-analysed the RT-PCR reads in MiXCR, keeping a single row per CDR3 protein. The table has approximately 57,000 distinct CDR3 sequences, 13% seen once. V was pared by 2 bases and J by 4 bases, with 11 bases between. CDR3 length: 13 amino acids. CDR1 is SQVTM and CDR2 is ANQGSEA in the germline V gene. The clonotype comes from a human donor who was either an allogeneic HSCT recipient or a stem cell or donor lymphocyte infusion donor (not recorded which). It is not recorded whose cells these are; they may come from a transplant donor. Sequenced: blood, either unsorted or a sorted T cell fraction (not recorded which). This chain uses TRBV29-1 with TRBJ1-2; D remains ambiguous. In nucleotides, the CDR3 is TGCAGCGTTGAATTATTTACAGCCTATGGCTACACCTTC. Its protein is CSVELFTAYGYTF.